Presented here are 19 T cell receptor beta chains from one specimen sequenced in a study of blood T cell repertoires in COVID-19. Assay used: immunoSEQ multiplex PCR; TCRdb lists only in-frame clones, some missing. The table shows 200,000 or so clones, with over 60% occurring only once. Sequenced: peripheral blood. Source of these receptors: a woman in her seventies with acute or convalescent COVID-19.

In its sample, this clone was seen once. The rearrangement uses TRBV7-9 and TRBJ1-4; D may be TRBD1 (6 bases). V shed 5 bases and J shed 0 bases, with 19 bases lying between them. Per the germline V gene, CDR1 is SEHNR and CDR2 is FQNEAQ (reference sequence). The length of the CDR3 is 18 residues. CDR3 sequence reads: CASSRYVWDTSTNEKLFF. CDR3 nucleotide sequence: TGTGCCAGCAGCCGCTATGTATGGGACACCTCAACTAATGAAAAACTGTTTTTT.

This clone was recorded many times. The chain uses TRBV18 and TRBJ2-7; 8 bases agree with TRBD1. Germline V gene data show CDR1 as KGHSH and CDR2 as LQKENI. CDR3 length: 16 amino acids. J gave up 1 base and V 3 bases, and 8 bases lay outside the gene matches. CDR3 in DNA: TGTGCCAGCTCACCCTTTCCGACAGGGGCGTCCTACGAGCAGTACTTC. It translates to CASSPFPTGASYEQYF.

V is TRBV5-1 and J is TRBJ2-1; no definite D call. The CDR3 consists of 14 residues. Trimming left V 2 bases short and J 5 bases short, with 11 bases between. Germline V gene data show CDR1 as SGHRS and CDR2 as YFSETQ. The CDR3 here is CASSFNPGNNEQFF. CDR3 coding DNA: TGCGCCAGCAGCTTCAATCCAGGCAACAATGAGCAGTTCTTC. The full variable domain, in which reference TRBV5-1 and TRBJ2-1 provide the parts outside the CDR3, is KAGVTQTPRYLIKTRGQQVTLSCSPISGHRSVSWYQQTPGQGLQFLFEYFSETQRNKGNFPGRFSGRQFSNSRSEMNVSTLELGDSALYLCASSFNPGNNEQFFGPGTRLTVL.

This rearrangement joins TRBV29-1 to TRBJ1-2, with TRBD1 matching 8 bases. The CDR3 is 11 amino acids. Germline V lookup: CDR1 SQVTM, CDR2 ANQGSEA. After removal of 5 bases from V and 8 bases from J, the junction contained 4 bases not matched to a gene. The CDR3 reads CSVTGGGGYTF. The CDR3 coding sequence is TGCAGCGTTACAGGGGGTGGCGGCTACACCTTC. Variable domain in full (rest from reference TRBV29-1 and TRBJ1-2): SAVISQKPSRDICQRGTSLTIQCQVDSQVTMMFWYRQQPGQSLTLIATANQGSEATYESGFVIDKFPISRPNLTFSTLTVSNMSPEDSSIYLCSVTGGGGYTFGSGTRLTVV.

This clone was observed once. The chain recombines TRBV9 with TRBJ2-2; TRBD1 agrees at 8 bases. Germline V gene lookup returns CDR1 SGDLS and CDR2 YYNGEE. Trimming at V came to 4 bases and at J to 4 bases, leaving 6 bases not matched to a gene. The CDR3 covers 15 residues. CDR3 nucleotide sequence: TGTGCCAGCAGCTTCGGACAGGGTAGCACCGGGGAGCTGTTTTTT. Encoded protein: CASSFGQGSTGELFF.

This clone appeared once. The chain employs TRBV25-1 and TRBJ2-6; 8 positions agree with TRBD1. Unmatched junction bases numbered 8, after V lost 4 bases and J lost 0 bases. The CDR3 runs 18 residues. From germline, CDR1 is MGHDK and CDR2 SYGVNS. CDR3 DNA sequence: TGTGCCAGCAGTGCACCCGGGACAGGCGGCTCTGGGGCCAACGTCCTGACTTTC. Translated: CASSAPGTGGSGANVLTF.

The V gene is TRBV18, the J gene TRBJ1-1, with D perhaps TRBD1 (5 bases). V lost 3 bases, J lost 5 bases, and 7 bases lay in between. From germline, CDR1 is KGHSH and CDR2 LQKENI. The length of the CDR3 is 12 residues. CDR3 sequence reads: CASSPQGTEAFF. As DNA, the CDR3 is TGTGCCAGCTCACCCCAGGGAACTGAAGCTTTCTTT.

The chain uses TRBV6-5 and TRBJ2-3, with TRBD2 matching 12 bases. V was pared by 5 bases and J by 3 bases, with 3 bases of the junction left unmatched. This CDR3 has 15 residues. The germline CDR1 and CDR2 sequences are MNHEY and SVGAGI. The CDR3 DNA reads TGTGCCAGCAGTAGACTAGCGGGAGCTACAGATACGCAGTATTTT. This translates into CASSRLAGATDTQYF.

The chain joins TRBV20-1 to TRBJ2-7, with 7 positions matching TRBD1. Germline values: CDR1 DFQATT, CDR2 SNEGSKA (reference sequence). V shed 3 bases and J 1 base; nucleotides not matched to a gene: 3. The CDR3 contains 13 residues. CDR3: CSASPGGSYEQYF. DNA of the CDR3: TGCAGTGCTAGTCCAGGGGGATCCTACGAGCAGTACTTC.

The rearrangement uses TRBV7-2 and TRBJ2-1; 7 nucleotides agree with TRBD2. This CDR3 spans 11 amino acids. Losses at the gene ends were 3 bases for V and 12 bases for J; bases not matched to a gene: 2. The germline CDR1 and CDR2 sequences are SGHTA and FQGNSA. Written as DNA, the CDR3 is TGTGCCAGCAGCTTGGGCGGGGGGCAGTTCTTC. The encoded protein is CASSLGGGQFF.

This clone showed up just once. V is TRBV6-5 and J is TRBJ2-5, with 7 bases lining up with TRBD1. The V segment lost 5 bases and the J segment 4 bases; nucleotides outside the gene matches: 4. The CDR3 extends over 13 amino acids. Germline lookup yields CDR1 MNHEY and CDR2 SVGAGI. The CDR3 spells CASSPTGPETQYF. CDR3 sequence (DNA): TGTGCCAGCAGTCCGACAGGGCCAGAGACCCAGTACTTC.

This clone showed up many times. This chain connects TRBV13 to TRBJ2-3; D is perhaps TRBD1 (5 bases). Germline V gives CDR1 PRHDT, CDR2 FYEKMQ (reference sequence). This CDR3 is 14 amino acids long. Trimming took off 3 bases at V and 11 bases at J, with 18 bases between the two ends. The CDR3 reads CASSFRESGQRQYF. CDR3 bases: TGTGCCAGCAGCTTCCGAGAAAGTGGACAAAGGCAGTATTTT.

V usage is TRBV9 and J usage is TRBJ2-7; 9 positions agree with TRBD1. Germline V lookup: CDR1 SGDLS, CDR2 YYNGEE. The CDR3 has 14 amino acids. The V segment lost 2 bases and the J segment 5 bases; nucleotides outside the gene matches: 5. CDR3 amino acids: CASSVTGGLDEQYF. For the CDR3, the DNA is TGTGCCAGCAGCGTTACAGGGGGCCTGGACGAGCAGTACTTC.

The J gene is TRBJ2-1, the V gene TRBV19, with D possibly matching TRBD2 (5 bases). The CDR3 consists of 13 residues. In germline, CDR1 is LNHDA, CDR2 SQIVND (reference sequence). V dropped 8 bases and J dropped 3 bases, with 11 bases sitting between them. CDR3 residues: CASLSGIYNEQFF. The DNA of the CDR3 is TGTGCCAGTTTGTCCGGGATCTACAATGAGCAGTTCTTC.

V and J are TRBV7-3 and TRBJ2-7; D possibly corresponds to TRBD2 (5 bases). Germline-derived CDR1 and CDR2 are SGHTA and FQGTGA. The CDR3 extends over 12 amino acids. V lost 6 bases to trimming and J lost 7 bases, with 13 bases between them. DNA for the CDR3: TGTGCCAGCAGTTCCCCCTCGGGGGAGCAGTACTTC. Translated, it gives CASSSPSGEQYF.

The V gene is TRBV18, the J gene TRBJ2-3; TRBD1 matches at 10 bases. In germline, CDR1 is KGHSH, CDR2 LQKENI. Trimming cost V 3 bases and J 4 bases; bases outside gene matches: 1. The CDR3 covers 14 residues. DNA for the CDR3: TGTGCCAGCTCACCGGGGACAGGGGCAGATACGCAGTATTTT. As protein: CASSPGTGADTQYF.

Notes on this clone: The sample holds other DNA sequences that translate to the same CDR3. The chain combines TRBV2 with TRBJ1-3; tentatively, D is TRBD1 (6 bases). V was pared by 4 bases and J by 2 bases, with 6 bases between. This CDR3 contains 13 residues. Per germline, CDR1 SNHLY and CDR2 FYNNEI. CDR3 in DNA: TGTGCCAGCAGTGGGACAGCTGGAAACACCATATATTTT. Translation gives CASSGTAGNTIYF. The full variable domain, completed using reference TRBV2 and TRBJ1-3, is EPEVTQTPSHQVTQMGQEVILRCVPISNHLYFYWYRQILGQKVEFLVSFYNNEISEKSEIFDDQFSVERPDGSNFTLKIRSTKLEDSAMYFCASSGTAGNTIYFGEGSWLTVV.

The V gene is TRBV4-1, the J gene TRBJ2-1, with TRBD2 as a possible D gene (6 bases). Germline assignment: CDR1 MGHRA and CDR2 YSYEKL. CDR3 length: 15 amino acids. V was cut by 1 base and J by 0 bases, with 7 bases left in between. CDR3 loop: CASSQAGASYNEQFF. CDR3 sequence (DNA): TGCGCCAGCAGCCAAGCGGGAGCCTCCTACAATGAGCAGTTCTTC.

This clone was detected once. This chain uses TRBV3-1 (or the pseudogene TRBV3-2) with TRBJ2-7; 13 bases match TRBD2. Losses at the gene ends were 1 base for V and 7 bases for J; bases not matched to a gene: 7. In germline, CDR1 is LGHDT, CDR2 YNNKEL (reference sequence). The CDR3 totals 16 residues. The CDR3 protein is CASSQGGLAGAGEQYF. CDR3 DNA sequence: TGTGCCAGCAGCCAAGGAGGACTAGCGGGAGCGGGGGAGCAGTACTTC.